One sample yielded the 9 T cell receptor beta chains listed below, sequenced in a study of regulatory T cells in long-lasting Graves disease. Stated time point: newly diagnosed GD, antithyroid drugs for less than 3 months. PBMC-extracted RNA yielded the TCR library. Investigators prepared the TCR beta libraries by applying iRepertoire HTBI primers and Arm-PCR of CDR3 regions. Each CDR3 protein is one row after TCRdb ran MiXCR on the multiplex PCR reads. The data hold 420,000 or so distinct CDR3 sequences, with over 15% observed a single time. This same sample was also part of a study on T cells in Graves' hyperthyroidism and ophthalmopathy.

This sample comprised peripheral blood mononuclear cells (PBMCs), obtained at new diagnosis, from a patient treated with antithyroid drugs. These receptors came from a woman aged 18 to 35 with Graves disease.

V and J are TRBV6-2 or TRBV6-3 and TRBJ2-7, with TRBD2 matching 9 bases. Trimming took 1 base from V and 2 from J; bases not matched to a gene: 6. The CDR3 has 16 residues. The germline V gene has CDR1 MNHEY and CDR2 SVGEGT. The chain's CDR3 is CASSYYIGGRAYEQYF. CDR3 DNA: TGTGCCAGCAGTTACTATATCGGCGGGAGGGCCTACGAGCAGTACTTC.

The chain links TRBV6-1 to TRBJ1-4; the match to TRBD1 covers 9 bases. The junction had 5 bases not matched to a gene; V was cut back by 6 bases and J by 6 bases. Germline CDR1 MNHNS, CDR2 SASEGT. The CDR3 totals 14 residues. CDR3 residues: CASRTGGVYEKLFF. In nucleotides, the CDR3 is TGTGCCAGCAGAACAGGGGGCGTATATGAAAAACTGTTTTTT.

This clonotype was recorded at least ten times. The CDR3 DNA sequence: TGTGCCTGGAGTGTATGGGGCATGGGACAGGGCTCCTACGAGCAGTACTTC. It yields the protein CAWSVWGMGQGSYEQYF. The J gene is TRBJ2-7, the V gene TRBV30; 9 bases align to TRBD1. The ends lost 0 bases at V and 0 bases at J; junction bases unmatched: 9. The CDR3 has 17 amino acids. Germline lookup yields CDR1 GTSNPN and CDR2 SVGIG (reference sequence).

V gene TRBV20-1 combines with J gene TRBJ1-5; weak D call: TRBD1 (6 bases). The CDR3 covers 15 residues. The germline V gene encodes CDR1 DFQATT and CDR2 SNEGSKA (reference sequence). Trimming took 5 bases from V and 9 from J, leaving 23 bases between them. CDR3 residues: CSAGGSRGRDRPQHF. DNA of the CDR3: TGCAGTGCTGGGGGCTCAAGAGGGCGGGATCGGCCCCAGCATTTT.

The V gene is TRBV5-1, the J gene TRBJ2-3; D call uncertain. Germline V gene lookup returns CDR1 SGHRS and CDR2 YFSETQ. V gave up 3 bases and J gave up 4 bases, with 9 bases separating them. This CDR3 region has 13 residues. CDR3 amino acids: CASSSLSSDTQYF. In DNA form, the CDR3 reads TGCGCCAGCAGCTCGCTTTCTTCAGATACGCAGTATTTT.

The chain has TRBV4-1 and TRBJ2-1; maybe TRBD2 (6 bases). CDR1 MGHRA and CDR2 YSYEKL come from the germline V gene. Between the trimmed V and J ends, which lost 0 bases and 3 bases, there was a span of 9 bases. The length of the CDR3 is 15 residues. CDR3 coding DNA: TGCGCCAGCAGCCAAGATGGGGGGAGCTACAATGAGCAGTTCTTC. Translating it yields CASSQDGGSYNEQFF.

This clonotype has ten or more counts. The chain joins TRBV28 to TRBJ1-1; 9 positions match TRBD1. Germline V CDR1 and CDR2: MDHEN, SYDVKM. This CDR3 comprises 17 residues. After removal of 2 bases from V and 1 base from J, the junction contained 8 bases not matched to a gene. For the CDR3, the DNA is TGTGCCAGCAGTTTAGTACAGGGGGCCGCTCCGAACACTGAAGCTTTCTTT. Translating it yields CASSLVQGAAPNTEAFF.

The rearrangement links TRBV19 to TRBJ2-5, with D perhaps TRBD1 (5 bases). V lost 2 bases and J lost 2, with 9 bases in between. The germline CDR1 and CDR2 sequences are LNHDA and SQIVND (reference sequence). CDR3 length: 14 amino acids. The CDR3 reads CASSIPRQQETQYF. DNA of the CDR3: TGTGCCAGTAGTATACCTCGACAGCAAGAGACCCAGTACTTC.

The rearrangement links TRBV18 to TRBJ2-7; 8 bases map to TRBD1. The junction had 5 bases not matched to a gene; V was cut back by 4 bases and J by 3 bases. Germline values: CDR1 KGHSH, CDR2 LQKENI. This CDR3 is built from 14 residues. This CDR3 reads CASSLLDRDYEQYF. The CDR3 DNA sequence: TGTGCCAGCTCACTATTGGACAGGGACTACGAGCAGTACTTC.